Listed below are T cell receptor beta chains from one sample, sequenced in a study of cytotoxic CD8 clonotypes in ibrutinib-treated CLL. This table comes from immunoSEQ multiplex PCR, and its TCRdb copy is limited to in-frame clones, with some not included. The table shows some 300,000 clones, with roughly 85% occurring only once. The sequences come from PBMCs, collected before ibrutinib treatment. These receptors were collected from a human donor with chronic lymphocytic leukemia. The CDR3 runs from the conserved cysteine through the conserved F or W. Fields, in order: CDR3 protein, CDR3 DNA, CDR3 length, clone size, J gene, D gene, V gene. D genes are given only for firm matches. Not every row has a clone size; where given, it reads once, few, many or a size class.

CDR3: CSVETDGPNNEAFF; DNA: TGCAGCGTTGAAACGGACGGACCGAATAATGAAGCTTTCTTT; length: 14; size: -; J: TRBJ1-1; D: -; V: TRBV29-1
CDR3: CASSRESLSGANVLTF; DNA: TGCGCCAGCAGCCGTGAAAGCCTATCTGGGGCCAACGTCCTGACTTTC; length: 16; size: -; J: TRBJ2-6; D: -; V: TRBV4-3
CDR3: CASSFRNYGYTF; DNA: TGTGCCAGCAGCTTTCGTAACTATGGCTACACCTTC; length: 12; size: -; J: TRBJ1-2; D: -; V: TRBV11-1
CDR3: CASSQVVQQPQHF; DNA: TGCGCCAGCAGCCAAGTCGTGCAGCAGCCCCAGCATTTT; length: 13; size: -; J: TRBJ1-5; D: -; V: TRBV4-1
CDR3: CAISESVSGRNGELFF; DNA: TGTGCCATCAGTGAGTCGGTTAGCGGGAGAAACGGGGAGCTGTTTTTT; length: 16; size: -; J: TRBJ2-2; D: TRBD2; V: TRBV10-3
CDR3: CSARDYEQYF; DNA: TGCAGTGCTAGAGACTACGAGCAGTACTTC; length: 10; size: -; J: TRBJ2-7; D: -; V: TRBV20-1
CDR3: CAWSLDSGHQPQHF; DNA: TGTGCCTGGAGTCTGGACAGCGGACATCAGCCCCAGCATTTT; length: 14; size: few; J: TRBJ1-5; D: -; V: TRBV30
CDR3: CAWRLAGAIDTQYF; DNA: TGTGCCTGGAGGCTAGCGGGAGCGATAGATACGCAGTATTTT; length: 14; size: -; J: TRBJ2-3; D: TRBD2; V: TRBV30
CDR3: CASSLENIQYF; DNA: TGTGCCAGCAGCTTGGAAAACATTCAGTACTTC; length: 11; size: few; J: TRBJ2-4; D: -; V: TRBV7-9
CDR3: CASSSTGLALEQYF; DNA: TGTGCCAGCAGTTCTACTGGACTAGCTCTCGAGCAGTACTTC; length: 14; size: few; J: TRBJ2-7; D: TRBD2; V: TRBV2
CDR3: CASRRREFSYNEQFF; DNA: TGTGCCAGCCGGCGCCGGGAGTTTTCCTACAATGAGCAGTTCTTC; length: 15; size: -; J: TRBJ2-1; D: -; V: TRBV5-6
CDR3: CASSLYGLADNEQFF; DNA: TGTGCCAGCAGTCTGTACGGACTAGCGGACAATGAGCAGTTCTTC; length: 15; size: -; J: TRBJ2-1; D: TRBD2; V: TRBV2
CDR3: CASSDRGREPGYTF; DNA: TGTGCCAGCAGCGATAGAGGCCGGGAGCCTGGCTACACCTTC; length: 14; size: -; J: TRBJ1-2; D: -; V: TRBV11-2
CDR3: CASRLAGQGPSEKLFF; DNA: TGCGCCAGCAGACTCGCGGGACAGGGGCCGAGTGAAAAACTGTTTTTT; length: 16; size: -; J: TRBJ1-4; D: TRBD1; V: TRBV4-1
CDR3: CASSPFLSQWGYEQYF; DNA: TGTGCCAGCTCACCATTTTTAAGTCAATGGGGATACGAGCAGTACTTC; length: 16; size: -; J: TRBJ2-7; D: -; V: TRBV18
CDR3: CASSFEGNGYTF; DNA: TGTGCCAGCAGCTTTGAGGGAAATGGCTACACCTTC; length: 12; size: -; J: TRBJ1-2; D: -; V: TRBV7-9
CDR3: CASSLWGGLAGATGELFF; DNA: TGTGCCAGCAGTTTATGGGGTGGGCTAGCGGGAGCCACCGGGGAGCTGTTTTTT; length: 18; size: -; J: TRBJ2-2; D: TRBD2; V: TRBV27
CDR3: CALRDRDPPEAFF; DNA: TGTGCCTTACGGGACAGGGATCCCCCTGAAGCTTTCTTT; length: 13; size: -; J: TRBJ1-1; D: TRBD1; V: TRBV30
CDR3: CASGSRQWATDTQYF; DNA: TGTGCTAGTGGTTCACGACAGTGGGCCACAGATACGCAGTATTTT; length: 15; size: few; J: TRBJ2-3; D: -; V: TRBV12-5
CDR3: CASSSLGGFQYEQYF; DNA: TGTGCCAGCAGCAGTCTAGGGGGCTTCCAGTACGAGCAGTACTTC; length: 15; size: few; J: TRBJ2-7; D: TRBD1; V: TRBV28
CDR3: CASIDTSGSQNEQFF; DNA: TGTGCCAGCATCGATACTAGCGGGAGCCAGAATGAGCAGTTCTTC; length: 15; size: once; J: TRBJ2-1; D: TRBD2; V: TRBV13
CDR3: CASSQETTYNEQFF; DNA: TGTGCCAGCAGCCAAGAGACCACGTACAATGAGCAGTTCTTC; length: 14; size: -; J: TRBJ2-1; D: -; V: TRBV4-2
CDR3: CASSLSFGASGNTIYF; DNA: TGCGCCAGCAGCTTGTCCTTTGGGGCATCTGGAAACACCATATATTTT; length: 16; size: -; J: TRBJ1-3; D: -; V: TRBV5-1
CDR3: CASSLEVLAGGSVDDEQYF; DNA: TGTGCCAGCAGTTTAGAGGTACTAGCGGGAGGATCTGTAGATGACGAGCAGTACTTC; length: 19; size: many; J: TRBJ2-7; D: TRBD2; V: TRBV28
CDR3: CAWSVPGAATDTQYF; DNA: TGTGCCTGGAGTGTACCAGGGGCCGCCACAGATACGCAGTATTTT; length: 15; size: -; J: TRBJ2-3; D: -; V: TRBV30
CDR3: CAWRVSGRYFQETQYF; DNA: TGTGCCTGGAGAGTGTCCGGGAGATACTTCCAAGAGACCCAGTACTTC; length: 16; size: -; J: TRBJ2-5; D: -; V: TRBV30
CDR3: CASSGRTSGKGRDEQFF; DNA: TGTGCCAGCAGCGGACGGACTAGCGGGAAGGGCAGGGATGAGCAGTTCTTC; length: 17; size: -; J: TRBJ2-1; D: TRBD2; V: TRBV7-9
CDR3: CASSDPSSGWVNEQFF; DNA: TGTGCCAGCAGTGACCCTTCTAGCGGGTGGGTCAATGAGCAGTTCTTC; length: 16; size: -; J: TRBJ2-1; D: TRBD2; V: TRBV6-1
CDR3: CASSLGTSGTNEQFF; DNA: TGCGCCAGCAGCCTAGGGACTAGCGGGACTAATGAGCAGTTCTTC; length: 15; size: -; J: TRBJ2-1; D: TRBD2; V: TRBV5-1
CDR3: CASSLVRAYGPRNTIYF; DNA: TGTGCCAGCAGCTTGGTTAGGGCCTATGGGCCCAGAAACACCATATATTTT; length: 17; size: -; J: TRBJ1-3; D: -; V: TRBV5-5
CDR3: CASSLAGTGNTIYF; DNA: TGTGCCAGCAGCTTAGCAGGGACTGGAAACACCATATATTTT; length: 14; size: -; J: TRBJ1-3; D: -; V: TRBV7-2
CDR3: CASSPTGTLKTQYF; DNA: TGTGCCAGCAGCCCAACGGGGACTTTAAAGACCCAGTACTTC; length: 14; size: -; J: TRBJ2-5; D: -; V: TRBV2
CDR3: CASSQVWGNTEAFF; DNA: TGTGCCAGCAGCCAAGTGTGGGGGAACACTGAAGCTTTCTTT; length: 14; size: -; J: TRBJ1-1; D: -; V: TRBV4-2
CDR3: CASSLTPGNYEQYF; DNA: TGCGCCAGCAGCTTGACTCCCGGAAACTACGAGCAGTACTTC; length: 14; size: -; J: TRBJ2-7; D: -; V: TRBV5-1
CDR3: CSASGPYEQYF; DNA: TGCAGTGCTAGTGGGCCTTATGAGCAGTACTTC; length: 11; size: -; J: TRBJ2-7; D: -; V: TRBV20-1
CDR3: CASSQEGVAAFF; DNA: TGCGCCAGCAGCCAAGAAGGGGTGGCAGCTTTCTTT; length: 12; size: -; J: TRBJ1-1; D: -; V: TRBV4-1
CDR3: CAWTKDRGTEAFF; DNA: TGTGCCTGGACGAAGGACAGGGGCACTGAAGCTTTCTTT; length: 13; size: once; J: TRBJ1-1; D: TRBD1; V: TRBV30
CDR3: CASSFHEQFF; DNA: TGTGCCAGCAGCTTCCATGAGCAGTTCTTC; length: 10; size: -; J: TRBJ2-1; D: -; V: TRBV7-2
CDR3: CASSSGIHEQFF; DNA: TGTGCCAGCAGTTCAGGTATCCATGAGCAGTTCTTC; length: 12; size: -; J: TRBJ2-1; D: -; V: TRBV28
CDR3: CASSSRRDRLPYEQYF; DNA: TGCGCCAGCAGCTCCCGAAGGGACAGGCTCCCCTACGAGCAGTACTTC; length: 16; size: few; J: TRBJ2-7; D: TRBD1; V: TRBV4-1
CDR3: CASSKLNIQDTQYF; DNA: TGTGCCAGTAGTAAACTAAATATCCAAGATACGCAGTATTTT; length: 14; size: -; J: TRBJ2-3; D: -; V: TRBV19